The 20 T cell receptor beta chains listed next were all sequenced from one sample in a study of post-analysis software for immune sequencing data (dated by TCRdb to between 2014 and 2016). For these receptors, no antigen is known. General conclusions and limits of the study: Roughly 5 TRBV segments, including TRBV5-6, TRBV5-1 and TRBV20-1, were significantly more frequent in patients than controls.

The library was generated by PCR. TCRdb lists the instrument as Illumina HiSeq 2500. Unique molecular identifiers were incorporated into TCR beta cDNA libraries to reduce PCR and sequencing biases. The public reads were reanalyzed by TCRdb: fastp trimming at Q25, MiXCR alignment, in-frame beta chains only. One record per CDR3 amino acid sequence lists the most common genes and DNA. In this sample the table shows around 260,000 distinct CDR3 sequences, less than 40% of which occur a single time. 4% to 6% of the sample is held by the ten biggest clonotypes. Sequencing was carried out using blood. The receptors shown here come from a girl between 5 and 17 years old with multiple sclerosis.

This clonotype has more than one count but fewer than ten. The chain uses TRBV20-1 and TRBJ1-5, with 10 positions matching TRBD1. The junction had 4 bases not matched to a gene; V was cut back by 1 base and J by 4 bases. Germline V gives CDR1 DFQATT, CDR2 SNEGSKA (reference sequence). The CDR3 length is 15 residues. CDR3 region: CSARVPGQGNQPQHF. The CDR3 nucleotides are TGCAGTGCTAGAGTGCCGGGACAGGGGAATCAGCCCCAGCATTTT.

The genes are TRBV29-1 and TRBJ1-1; weak D call: TRBD1 (6 bases). The V gene lost 7 bases and the J gene lost 0 bases, with 18 bases spanning the gap. Looked up from germline, CDR1 is SQVTM and CDR2 is ANQGSEA. This CDR3 has 15 amino acids. In DNA form, the CDR3 reads TGCAGCGCCGGAGGGGGGGCAGGTTTGAACACTGAAGCTTTCTTT. Translation: CSAGGGAGLNTEAFF.

Comments on this clonotype: This may arise from a read error, as a much more abundant clone is one base away. This chain uses TRBV11-2 with TRBJ2-1, with 8 positions matching TRBD1. The J call may be mistaken, given a closer DNA end match to TRBJ2-7. The CDR3 is 17 amino acids. Germline V gives CDR1 SGHAT, CDR2 FQNNGV. CDR3 residues: CASSPLPRQGFNNEQYF. Written as DNA, the CDR3 is TGTGCCAGCAGCCCACTCCCGAGACAGGGGTTTAACAATGAGCAGTACTTC.

Comments on this clonotype: One end of the junction varies from germline; a read error may be responsible. This chain links TRBV2 with TRBJ2-2; unclear D gene. CDR3 length equals 12 residues. CDR1 is SNHLY, CDR2 FYNNEI, per germline. The CDR3 sequence is CACSEKPGELFF. In DNA form, the CDR3 reads TGTGCCTGCAGTGAAAAGCCCGGGGAGCTGTTTTTT.

This clonotype has ten or more counts. This CDR3 is CASSYLGGVGGYTF. The DNA of the CDR3 is TGTGCCAGCAGTTACCTAGGGGGCGTGGGGGGCTACACCTTC. The rearrangement links TRBV6-5 to TRBJ1-2; TRBD1 aligns across 7 bases. CDR3 length: 14 residues. Germline CDR1 and CDR2: MNHEY and SVGAGI. V lost 2 bases and J lost 8; bases outside the gene matches: 8.

On this clonotype itself: A much larger clone differs from this one at a single base, so this may be a read error. V gene TRBV3-1 combines with J gene TRBJ2-4; D not certain. With the DNA end fitting TRBJ2-5 better, the J assignment may be wrong. The CDR3 sequence is 15 residues long. CDR1 LGHDT and CDR2 YNNKEL come from the germline V gene (reference sequence). Here the CDR3 DNA reads TGTGCCAGCAGCCAAGGGCACCTATACAAAGAGACCCAGTACTTC. This encodes CASSQGHLYKETQYF.

This clonotype was detected ten times or more. The chain is built from TRBV4-2 and TRBJ1-5; D is undetermined. The CDR3 has 17 residues. The V end lost 5 bases, the J end lost 6 bases, and 23 bases lay between the germline ends. Per germline, CDR1 LGHNA and CDR2 YNFKEQ. The CDR3 sequence is CASSSTTGVRIGQPQHF. The CDR3 DNA is TGTGCCAGCAGCTCCACCACCGGGGTTCGCATCGGTCAGCCCCAGCATTTT.

In this sample, this clonotype turned up many times. The rearrangement joins TRBV29-1 to TRBJ2-1; D may be TRBD1 (5 bases). Germline loops: CDR1 SQVTM, CDR2 ANQGSEA. This CDR3 region has 14 residues. V lost 2 bases to trimming and J lost 3 bases, with 11 bases between them. The CDR3 is CSVEFSDIYNEQFF. The CDR3 DNA follows: TGCAGCGTTGAATTTTCGGACATCTACAATGAGCAGTTCTTC.

This clonotype was observed at least ten times. The chain couples TRBV20-1 to TRBJ1-1; TRBD1 aligns across 7 bases. V trimming: 5 bases; J trimming: 1 base; junction bases outside the gene matches: 10. This CDR3 comprises 15 residues. Germline V lookup: CDR1 DFQATT, CDR2 SNEGSKA (reference sequence). The CDR3 spells CSAPRTGPQNTEAFF. The CDR3 nucleotides are TGCAGTGCTCCACGGACAGGTCCACAGAACACTGAAGCTTTCTTT.

With regard to this clonotype: Just one base apart from a much larger clone, this may be a read error. V and J are TRBV4-2 and TRBJ1-4; 7 nucleotides line up with TRBD1. Germline lookup yields CDR1 LGHNA and CDR2 YNFKEQ. V shed 0 bases and J 3 bases; nucleotides not matched to a gene: 7. There are 17 residues in the CDR3. The CDR3 loop is CASSQDGETGSNEKLFF. Written as DNA, the CDR3 is TGTGCCAGCAGCCAAGATGGTGAGACAGGGTCTAATGAAAAACTGTTTTTT.

The V and J genes are TRBV7-6 and TRBJ2-1, with 7 nucleotides matching TRBD1. CDR1 SGHVS and CDR2 FNYEAQ come from the germline V gene. Trimming took 5 bases from V and 7 from J; bases not matched to a gene: 14. The CDR3 totals 16 residues. The CDR3 here is CASSLQTGQGQNEQFF. For the CDR3, the DNA is TGTGCCAGCAGCCTACAGACAGGGCAAGGACAGAATGAGCAGTTCTTC.

This clonotype has a count of ten or more. J is TRBJ2-1 and V is TRBV5-1; tentative D call: TRBD2 (7 bases). The germline V gene has CDR1 SGHRS and CDR2 YFSETQ. CDR3 length: 17 residues. V shed 5 bases and J shed 7 bases, with 25 bases lying between them. In DNA form, the CDR3 reads TGCGCCAGCAGTGCTCCAGAGGCGGGGGCCTCAGGGAATGAGCAGTTCTTC. Translating it yields CASSAPEAGASGNEQFF.

As for this clonotype: This sequence may be a read error, since a much larger clone differs from it by one base. The CDR3 ends on some other residue instead of the conserved phenylalanine or tryptophan, so this is likely a read error. The chain is built from TRBV6-2 or TRBV6-3 and TRBJ2-1; D not resolved. From germline, CDR1 is MNHEY and CDR2 SVGEGT. The CDR3 spans 15 residues. Trimming cost V 5 bases and J 3 bases, with 14 bases left between them. Here the CDR3 DNA reads TGTGCCAGCAGTCCCCTAGGGATCCACTACAATGAGCAGTTCGTC. Protein: CASSPLGIHYNEQFV.

There are many counts of this clonotype. This chain joins TRBV14 and TRBJ1-1; D gene uncertain. This CDR3 region has 16 residues. V lost 4 bases, J lost 1 base, and 16 bases lay in between. CDR1 is SGHDN and CDR2 is FVKESK in the germline V gene. The CDR3 nucleotides read TGTGCCAGCAGCCCCGCTATAGTGGGCCGGAACACTGAAGCTTTCTTT. Its translation is CASSPAIVGRNTEAFF.

The chain employs TRBV6-6 and TRBJ2-7; the D is unclear. This CDR3 has 16 residues. Germline V gene lookup returns CDR1 MNHNY and CDR2 SVGAGI (reference sequence). The germline V and J ends were trimmed by 7 bases and 2 bases, with 21 bases remaining between them. The CDR3: CASTDLAGTSAYEQYF. Written as DNA, the CDR3 is TGTGCCAGCACCGACCTGGCAGGAACCTCTGCCTACGAGCAGTACTTC.

In this sample, this clonotype turned up many times. The CDR3 here is CASSPGEGSSYNEQFF. For the CDR3, the DNA is TGTGCCAGCAGCCCGGGGGAGGGGAGCTCCTACAATGAGCAGTTCTTC. The gene calls are TRBV7-9 and TRBJ2-1, with 7 bases identical to TRBD2. V gave up 5 bases and J gave up 0 bases; unmatched junction bases: 7. This CDR3 has 16 residues. CDR1 SEHNR and CDR2 FQNEAQ come from the germline V gene (reference sequence).

The chain is built from TRBV7-2 and TRBJ2-7; TRBD1 matches at 10 bases. This CDR3 is built from 15 residues. Unmatched junction bases numbered 13, after V lost 7 bases and J lost 7 bases. CDR1 and CDR2 from the germline V gene are SGHTA and FQGNSA. The CDR3 loop reads CASNTGQGGHNEQYF. In DNA, the CDR3 is TGTGCCAGCAACACTGGACAGGGGGGCCACAATGAGCAGTACTTC.

This clonotype appeared once. The chain couples TRBV12-3 or TRBV12-4 to TRBJ2-3; D gene uncertain. The germline V and J ends were trimmed by 6 bases and 6 bases, with 7 bases remaining between them. The CDR3 sequence is 11 residues long. The CDR3 DNA sequence: TGTGCCAGCAGGTTCGGGGATACGCAGTATTTT. Translated: CASRFGDTQYF.

This clonotype was found many times. V usage is TRBV2 and J usage is TRBJ2-1; tentatively, D is TRBD2 (5 bases). In germline, CDR1 is SNHLY, CDR2 FYNNEI. Trimming took 3 bases from V and 0 from J, leaving 12 bases between them. The CDR3 extends over 16 amino acids. The CDR3 nucleotides read TGTGCCAGCAGTGAGTACAGCGGTAGCTCCTACAATGAGCAGTTCTTC. Translation gives CASSEYSGSSYNEQFF. Variable domain in full (rest from reference TRBV2 and TRBJ2-1): EPEVTQTPSHQVTQMGQEVILRCVPISNHLYFYWYRQILGQKVEFLVSFYNNEISEKSEIFDDQFSVERPDGSNFTLKIRSTKLEDSAMYFCASSEYSGSSYNEQFFGPGTRLTVL.

This clonotype was counted a few times. CDR3 amino acids: CASSGGALTSAFF. The CDR3 DNA reads TGTGCCAGCAGCGGGGGGGCCCTGACTTCAGCTTTCTTT. The chain carries TRBV9 and TRBJ1-1; TRBD1 is a possible D gene (6 bases). Germline V gene lookup returns CDR1 SGDLS and CDR2 YYNGEE. Trimming stripped 3 bases from V and 10 bases from J, with 16 bases between. The CDR3 consists of 13 residues.